This passage covers 10 T cell receptor beta chains from one sample sequenced in a study of T cells in women clearing cervical HPV infection. Some clones are missing from TCRdb's copy, which holds only in-frame ones; the method was immunoSEQ multiplex PCR. This repertoire includes about 20,000 clones. Source material: blood buffy coat. The receptors here all came from a woman aged 18-70 years with a cervical HPV16 infection that either progressed to CIN3+ or cleared (not recorded which).

As concerns this clone: The sequenced fragment ends 3 residues before the CDR3 boundary, so the rest is inferred from the germline J gene. This rearrangement joins TRBV28 to TRBJ2-7, with 10 bases that match TRBD2. There are 14 residues in the CDR3. Trimming cost V 5 bases and J 4 bases; bases outside gene matches: 5. The germline V gene has CDR1 MDHEN and CDR2 SYDVKM. The CDR3 reads CASSLLAGRYEQYF. Partial CDR3 DNA: TGTGCCAGCAGTCTACTAGCGGGAAGGTACGAG. Based on the CDR3 plus reference TRBV28 and TRBJ2-7, the full variable domain is DVKVTQSSRYLVKRTGEKVFLECVQDMDHENMFWYRQDPGLGLRLIYFSYDVKMKEKGDIPEGYSVSREKKERFSLILESASTNQTSMYLCASSLLAGRYEQYFGPGTRLTVT.

Of note for this clone: The CDR3 extends 3 residues past the end of the read, so its final part is completed from the germline J gene. The chain couples TRBV7-2 to TRBJ2-5; 8 positions match TRBD1. Germline CDR1 reads SGHTA; CDR2 reads FQGNSA. The CDR3 covers 14 residues. Trimming cost V 2 bases and J 4 bases; bases outside gene matches: 3. The covered CDR3 bases are TGTGCCAGCAGCTTAAGAACAGGGGGAGAGACC. It specifies CASSLRTGGET. The CDR3, in full, reads CASSLRTGGETQYF.

The CDR3 reads CAISAAGGTEAFF. The CDR3 bases that were read are TGTGCCATCAGTGCTGCGGGGGGCACTGAA. The chain has TRBV10-3 and TRBJ1-1; D possibly corresponds to TRBD1 (5 bases). The read falls 3 residues short of the CDR3 end, and the missing part is taken from the germline J gene. The CDR3 length is 13 residues. V was clipped by 4 bases and J by 4 bases, with 10 bases between them. CDR1 is ENHRY and CDR2 is SYGVKD in the germline V gene.

The CDR3 loop is CASSMDRGNTEAFF. The CDR3 DNA, read in part, is TGTGCCAGCTCAATGGACAGGGGGAACACTGAA. The chain has TRBV18 and TRBJ1-1; TRBD1 matches 9 bases. The CDR3 is cut off 3 residues early in the read; its end comes from the germline J gene. Germline CDR1 KGHSH, CDR2 LQKENI. The CDR3 loop spans 14 amino acids. Losses at the gene ends were 5 bases for V and 1 base for J; bases not matched to a gene: 2.

On this clone itself: The CDR3 goes on 3 residues after the read ends, and that part is filled in from the germline J gene. Other DNA sequences within the sample encode an identical CDR3. The chain is built from TRBV18 and TRBJ1-2, with TRBD1 as a possible D gene (6 bases). The germline gives CDR1 KGHSH, CDR2 LQKENI. This CDR3 has 14 residues. CDR3 bases read: TGTGCCAGCTCCCCCGCGGGGGCGGACAATGAC. Translated, it gives CASSPAGADND. The complete CDR3 sequence is CASSPAGADNDYTF.

To note about this clone: The read stops 3 residues short of the end of the CDR3; the missing end is completed from the germline J gene. V is TRBV7-9 and J is TRBJ1-2; 7 bases align to TRBD1. In germline, CDR1 is SEHNR, CDR2 FQNEAQ (reference sequence). This CDR3 is built from 15 residues. The sequenced part of the CDR3 DNA is TGTGCCAGCAGCCCTATCCGGGACAGTTACAATGAC. This codes for CASSPIRDSYND. Given in full, the CDR3 is CASSPIRDSYNDYTF.

To note about this clone: The read is 3 residues too short to cover the CDR3 end, so that end is filled in from the germline J gene. This rearrangement joins TRBV10-3 to TRBJ1-3; 8 bases match TRBD1. This CDR3 is built from 13 residues. J gave up 2 bases and V 11 bases, and 5 bases lay outside the gene matches. The germline CDR1 and CDR2 sequences are ENHRY and SYGVKD. The CDR3 protein is CAESQGAGNTIYF. The CDR3 bases that were read are TGTGCCGAATCACAGGGGGCTGGAAACACC.

Notes on this clone: The CDR3 end lies 3 residues beyond the end of the read and is filled in from the germline J gene. The rearrangement links TRBV5-1 to TRBJ2-3; D may be TRBD1 or TRBD2 (6 bases each). V was shortened by 4 bases and J by 1 base, with 16 bases between the two germline ends. Germline V CDR1 and CDR2: SGHRS, YFSETQ. The CDR3 has 16 residues. The CDR3 loop is CASSPRAEGGTDTQYF. The covered CDR3 bases are TGCGCCAGCAGCCCCCGAGCGGAGGGGGGCACAGATACG.

Concerning this clone: Coverage ceases 3 residues before the CDR3 finishes, and the germline J gene fills in the end. The V call is TRBV7-6, the J call TRBJ2-5, with D perhaps TRBD1 (5 bases). Germline V gene sequence: CDR1 SGHVS, CDR2 FNYEAQ. This CDR3 comprises 13 residues. The V end lost 5 bases, the J end lost 5 bases, and 12 bases lay between the germline ends. The CDR3 is CASSGHQRETQYF. The sequenced part of the CDR3 DNA is TGTGCCAGCAGCGGACACCAGCGTGAGACC.

As concerns this clone: The CDR3 extends 3 residues past the end of the read, so its final part is completed from the germline J gene. V and J are TRBV19 and TRBJ2-7; the D gene is possibly TRBD1 (5 bases). The V gene lost 4 bases and the J gene lost 0 bases, with 10 bases spanning the gap. This CDR3 is 14 amino acids long. Germline CDR1 is LNHDA and CDR2 is SQIVND (reference sequence). The CDR3 reads CASSRGQPSYEQYF. The CDR3 bases that were read are TGTGCCAGTAGTAGAGGACAACCCTCCTACGAG.